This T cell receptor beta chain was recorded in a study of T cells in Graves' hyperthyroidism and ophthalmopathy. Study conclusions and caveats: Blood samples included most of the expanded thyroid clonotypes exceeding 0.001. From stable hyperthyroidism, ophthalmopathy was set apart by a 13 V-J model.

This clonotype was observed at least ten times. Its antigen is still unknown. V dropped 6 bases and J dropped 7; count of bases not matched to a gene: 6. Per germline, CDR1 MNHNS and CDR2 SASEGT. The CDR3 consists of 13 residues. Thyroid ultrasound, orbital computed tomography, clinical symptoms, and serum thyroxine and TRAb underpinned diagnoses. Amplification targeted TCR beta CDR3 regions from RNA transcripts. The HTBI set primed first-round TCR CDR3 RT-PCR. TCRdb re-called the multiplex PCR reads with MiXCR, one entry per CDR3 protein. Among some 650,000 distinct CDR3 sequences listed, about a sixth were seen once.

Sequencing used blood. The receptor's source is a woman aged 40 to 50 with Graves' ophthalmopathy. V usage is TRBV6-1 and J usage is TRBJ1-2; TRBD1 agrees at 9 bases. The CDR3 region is CASREDRGGGYTF. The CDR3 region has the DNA TGTGCCAGCAGAGAGGACAGGGGAGGTGGCTACACCTTC.